This T cell receptor (beta chain) was observed in a study of circulating and synovial CD4+ cells in juvenile arthritis (dated by TCRdb to the mid-2010s). At the level of the whole study: Within each patient, the study compared the TCRbeta CDR3 repertoires of three groups: circulating HLA-DR+ CD4 T cells, bulk blood CD4 T cells, and synovial CD4 T cells. Repertoire sequencing was performed with the aim of confirming enrichment of synovial clonotypes in a circulating synovial-like CD4 T cell subset.

The library was produced with the immunoSEQ multiplex PCR assay. An external provider carried out the TCRbeta CDR3 sequencing as a commercial service. In the original analysis: Productive nucleotide sequences and amino acid sequences obtained through in silico translation were used in the analyses. Diversity was measured as Renyi entropy over a range of alpha values, and the median of 200 repeated subsamples was taken to equalise sample size. The distance between each pair of repertoires was calculated as one minus the Chao-modified Jaccard index, which corrects for under-sampling, and this distance was used for clustering. Frequency-weighted overlap with synovial clonotypes was calculated over 200 sample sizes with 200 draws without replacement at each size, and the overlap was reported at the size of the smaller sample. TCRdb took over this immuneACCESS table, retaining in-frame rearrangements with V and J assigned. Such tables are incomplete; in checked studies, under half of the missing clones stem from an unresolved V gene, and the remainder is unexplained. For V, J and clone size, that table is used; D and trimming come from the DNA. The sample table holds about 33,000 clones, of which roughly 95% were seen once. The ten largest clonotypes hold 0.16% of the sample.

Broader findings and caveats from the paper: Overlap with synovium increased with sequencing depth, so measured shared-clonotype fractions likely underestimated the full repertoire overlap. The difference between circulating pathogenic-like lymphocytes and bulk blood T cells was not detected by traditional Vbeta family usage analysis. Because CPL samples and bulk blood CD4 samples differed in T cell genome counts by at least an order of magnitude, sample-size effects were addressed. Lower diversity was observed in synovial and circulating pathogenic-like lymphocyte repertoires than in bulk blood CD4 repertoires, and some CPL samples were found to be as oligoclonal as synovium. Circulating pathogenic-like lymphocytes clustered together with synovial T cells and shared a substantially larger fraction of CDR3 sequences with synovium than bulk blood did.

About this clone itself: The clone's antigen remains unknown. Base qualities are not recorded, but no much larger clone differs from it by a single base.

The sequenced samples came from patients who had active juvenile idiopathic arthritis. Sorting was carried out immediately after cells were thawed, and dead cells were excluded with Live/Dead Fixable Near-IR Stain. A distance of 16 bases separates the germline ends of V and J, which lose 4 bases and 12 bases respectively. CDR1 and CDR2, per the germline V gene (reference sequence), are LNHDA and SQIVND. CDR3 length: 13 amino acids, cysteine to phenylalanine. Only the CDR3 DNA is retained, 39 bases long and in frame from the first base. The sequenced material came from CD4+ T cells from blood. This sequence originates from a human donor with juvenile idiopathic arthritis. The chain joins TRBV19 to TRBJ2-4; TRBD1 is possibly the D segment (5 matching bases). DNA sequence: TGTGCCAGTAGTAATCTGCAGGGTAGGGGTCAGTACTTC. It translates as CASSNLQGRGQYF.